This T cell receptor beta chain was identified during a study of T cells in Graves' hyperthyroidism and ophthalmopathy. Study results and limitations: Among clonotypes expanded in thyroid above 0.001, most were also found in blood.

This CDR3 contains 14 residues. Trimming removed 5 bases at V and 0 bases at J, with 8 bases between. CDR1 MGHRA and CDR2 YSYEKL come from the germline V gene. The TCR beta CDR3 regions underwent amplification using RNA transcripts as the source. TCR CDR3 underwent first-round RT-PCR with the HTBI primer set. TCRdb independently ran MiXCR on the multiplex PCR reads; one entry per CDR3 protein. This sample has roughly 560,000 distinct CDR3 sequences, with about 14% found just once. This clonotype was observed many times. Its antigen is undetermined. This clonotype originated in a woman in her 40s with Graves' ophthalmopathy. J is TRBJ1-5 and V is TRBV4-1; D unresolved. The sequencing input was blood. CDR3: CASSSGSSNQPQHF. In DNA form, the CDR3 reads TGCGCCAGCAGCTCGGGATCTAGCAATCAGCCCCAGCATTTT.